A single sample is the source of the 8 T cell receptor beta chains below, sequenced in a study of cytomegalovirus exposure and HLA in healthy donors. PCR used 60 Vbeta primers and 13 Jbeta primers. The repertoire was sequenced with immunoSEQ multiplex PCR; TCRdb's copy has only in-frame clones and lacks some. This table has 100,000 to 150,000 clones, under 90% appearing once. Sequenced input: PBMCs. The receptors stem from a woman aged 40 to 49 in good health and CMV-seropositive.

The chain joins TRBV7-9 to TRBJ2-3; TRBD1 might be the D (6 bases). This CDR3 has 14 residues. The germline gives CDR1 SEHNR, CDR2 FQNEAQ (reference sequence). Trimming took off 5 bases at V and 3 bases at J, with 12 bases between the two ends. CDR3 nucleotide sequence: TGTGCCAGCAGCACCCAACAGGGTACAGATACGCAGTATTTT. Protein sequence: CASSTQQGTDTQYF.

CDR3 in DNA: TGCGCCAGCAGCCCGTTCTTAGTTAGCAATCAGCCCCAGCATTTT. Its translation is CASSPFLVSNQPQHF. This rearrangement joins TRBV4-3 to TRBJ1-5, with D unresolved. This CDR3 comprises 15 residues. Trimming left V 4 bases short and J 0 bases short, with 10 bases between. The germline V gene has CDR1 LGHNA and CDR2 YSLEER.

The chain has TRBV6-5 and TRBJ1-1; 11 bases agree with TRBD1. Germline V gene lookup returns CDR1 MNHEY and CDR2 SVGAGI. Losses at the gene ends were 3 bases for V and 7 bases for J; bases not matched to a gene: 10. There are 16 residues in the CDR3. The CDR3 bases are TGTGCCAGCAGTTATTCAAGGACAGGGGGCGAGATTGAAGCTTTCTTT. Translation gives CASSYSRTGGEIEAFF.

A single count supports this clone. The chain combines TRBV6-5 with TRBJ2-7; tentatively, D is TRBD1 (5 bases). Germline V gene sequence: CDR1 MNHEY, CDR2 SVGAGI. The V end lost 2 bases, the J end lost 5 bases, and 13 bases lay between the germline ends. The length of the CDR3 is 14 residues. The CDR3 here is CASSYIRVGNEQYF. The CDR3 DNA follows: TGTGCCAGCAGTTACATCAGGGTTGGCAACGAGCAGTACTTC.

The V and J genes are TRBV4-1 and TRBJ2-7, with 9 bases identical to TRBD1. The CDR3 sequence is 16 residues long. Unmatched junction bases numbered 7, after V lost 1 base and J lost 3 bases. Germline-derived CDR1 and CDR2 are MGHRA and YSYEKL. CDR3: CASSQVTGGVIYEQYF. The CDR3 nucleotides are TGCGCCAGCAGCCAAGTGACAGGGGGGGTAATCTACGAGCAGTACTTC.

The rearrangement joins TRBV5-5 to TRBJ1-1; D is perhaps TRBD1 (5 bases). CDR3 length: 14 amino acids. The V gene lost 5 bases and the J gene lost 6 bases, with 17 bases spanning the gap. Germline V lookup: CDR1 SGHKS, CDR2 YYEKEE (reference sequence). The CDR3 DNA is TGTGCCAGCAGTTCATTCGACAGTTCCTCTGAAGCTTTCTTT. It translates to CASSSFDSSSEAFF.

The V gene is TRBV15, the J gene TRBJ2-1; D is perhaps TRBD2 (5 bases). Trimming cost V 0 bases and J 0 bases, with 9 bases left between them. The germline gives CDR1 LNHNV, CDR2 YYDKDF (reference sequence). This CDR3 comprises 16 residues. CDR3 nucleotide sequence: TGTGCCACCAGCAGAGATTCCGGAGGCTCCTACAATGAGCAGTTCTTC. This translates into CATSRDSGGSYNEQFF.

This clone was counted between two and nine times. V usage is TRBV30 and J usage is TRBJ1-1, with D hard to call. The length of the CDR3 is 13 residues. The germline gives CDR1 GTSNPN, CDR2 SVGIG (reference sequence). The V end lost 0 bases, the J end lost 3 bases, and 8 bases lay between the germline ends. As DNA, the CDR3 is TGTGCCTGGAGTGTAACTAGGGACACTGAAGCTTTCTTT. The encoded protein is CAWSVTRDTEAFF.